This record covers a single TCR beta chain. Its target is not known. TCRdb recomputed calls from the 5' RACE reads with MiXCR, one row per CDR3 protein. The top ten hold roughly 2% of the sample, which has about 690,000 distinct CDR3 sequences, around 6% seen once. The sample belongs to a study of identical twins. General observations from the study: Twin sharing of out-of-frame TCR alpha was underestimated by models in monozygotic pairs.

Trimming removed 1 base from V and 1 base from J; junction bases left unmatched: 6. The germline V gene has CDR1 SEHNR and CDR2 FQNEAQ (reference sequence). The CDR3 has 17 amino acids. The rearrangement uses TRBV7-9 and TRBJ2-2; 7 bases map to TRBD1. The origin of this receptor is a man between 18 and 29 years old in good health. Sequencing input: naive T cells sorted from blood. For the CDR3, the DNA is TGTGCCAGCAGCTTAGGATCACACAGGGGGAACACCGGGGAGCTGTTTTTT. This encodes CASSLGSHRGNTGELFF. The full variable domain, in which reference TRBV7-9 and TRBJ2-2 provide the parts outside the CDR3, is DTGVSQNPRHKITKRGQNVTFRCDPISEHNRLYWYRQTLGQGPEFLTYFQNEAQLEKSRLLSDRFSAERPKGSFSTLEIQRTEQGDSAMYLCASSLGSHRGNTGELFFGEGSRLTVL.